This entry lists 15 T cell receptor beta chains sequenced from one sample in a study of blood T cells in healthy people across ages. It was with a sample-barcoded 5' primer and a J-beta primer mix that a second PCR of about 6 to 12 cycles was run. TCRdb re-derived calls from the 5' RACE reads in MiXCR, one entry per CDR3 protein. The repertoire holds more than 550,000 distinct CDR3 sequences, with approximately 21% as singletons. Sequenced: blood. The source of these receptors is a man in his 70s in good health.

Concerning this clonotype itself: A read error may account for a junction end that differs from germline. V is TRBV6-5 and J is TRBJ2-4; D is unresolved. Germline CDR1 and CDR2: MNHEY and SVGAGI. There are 16 residues in the CDR3. CDR3 loop: CASSSDNYLAKNIQYF. The CDR3 DNA reads as TGCGCCAGCAGTTCCGATAACTACCTAGCCAAAAACATTCAGTACTTC.

In this sample, this clonotype turned up a few times. This chain links TRBV30 with TRBJ1-2; the D is unclear. V lost 0 bases to trimming and J lost 8 bases, with 13 bases between them. CDR1 is GTSNPN and CDR2 is SVGIG in the germline V gene (reference sequence). The CDR3 runs 13 residues. The CDR3 loop is CAWSVQGFRGYTF. Here the CDR3 DNA reads TGTGCCTGGAGTGTACAAGGGTTTAGAGGCTACACCTTC.

The V and J genes are TRBV20-1 and TRBJ1-2; TRBD1 might be the D (5 bases). The CDR3 contains 13 residues. The germline V gene encodes CDR1 DFQATT and CDR2 SNEGSKA (reference sequence). The V gene lost 7 bases and the J gene lost 1 base, with 13 bases spanning the gap. The CDR3 loop is CSVLTGVNYGYTF. CDR3 nucleotides: TGCAGTGTCCTGACGGGGGTTAACTATGGCTACACCTTC.

This chain joins TRBV28 and TRBJ1-2; D is perhaps TRBD1 (5 bases). Between the trimmed V and J ends, which lost 5 bases and 9 bases, there was a span of 22 bases. The CDR3 consists of 15 residues. Germline-derived CDR1 and CDR2 are MDHEN and SYDVKM. CDR3 sequence reads: CASSPTGTLWHSYTF. The CDR3 DNA follows: TGTGCCAGCAGTCCAACCGGGACCCTCTGGCATAGCTACACCTTC.

CDR3 region: CASSHDREQPQHF. CDR3 nucleotides: TGCGCCAGCAGCCACGACAGGGAACAGCCCCAGCATTTT. V is TRBV10-1 and J is TRBJ1-5; 7 bases map to TRBD1. Germline V gives CDR1 WNHNN, CDR2 SYGVQD (reference sequence). J gave up 7 bases and V 6 bases, and 6 bases lay outside the gene matches. The CDR3 is 13 amino acids.

This clonotype showed up just a few times. The V gene is TRBV20-1, the J gene TRBJ1-1; D might be TRBD1 (6 bases). The CDR3 sequence is 16 residues long. CDR1 and CDR2 (germline): DFQATT, SNEGSKA (reference sequence). The V gene lost 3 bases and the J gene lost 4 bases, with 21 bases spanning the gap. CDR3 nucleotide sequence: TGCAGTGCTAGTTTAGGGACACCCTTCCTGAGCACTGAAGCTTTCTTT. Translating it yields CSASLGTPFLSTEAFF.

The rearrangement uses TRBV29-1 and TRBJ2-3; D gene ambiguous. CDR3 size: 13 residues. Trimming removed 6 bases at V and 0 bases at J, with 10 bases between. Germline CDR1 reads SQVTM; CDR2 reads ANQGSEA. The CDR3 is CSVVTSSTDTQYF. As DNA, the CDR3 is TGCAGCGTCGTTACCTCTAGCACAGATACGCAGTATTTT.

The chain uses TRBV7-2 and TRBJ2-1, with 7 bases fitting TRBD1. The CDR3 spans 17 residues. The V gene's germline CDR1 is SGHTA and CDR2 FQGNSA. V was clipped by 5 bases and J by 5 bases; unmatched bases: 15. This CDR3 reads CASSPRQGKGTHNEQFF. The CDR3 nucleotides read TGTGCCAGCAGCCCCCGACAGGGCAAGGGGACACACAATGAGCAGTTCTTC.

The J gene is TRBJ2-7, the V gene TRBV10-2; possibly TRBD1 for D (6 bases). In germline, CDR1 is WSHSY, CDR2 SAAADI. This CDR3 has 12 amino acids. The V end was cut by 8 bases, the J end by 5 bases, with 13 bases between. CDR3 in amino acids: CASAGTNNEQYV. Here the CDR3 DNA reads TGCGCCAGCGCCGGGACAAACAACGAGCAGTACGTC.

J is TRBJ2-3 and V is TRBV20-1; no definite D call. The CDR3 runs to 14 residues. Trimming left V 1 base short and J 0 bases short, with 8 bases between. The V gene's germline CDR1 is DFQATT and CDR2 SNEGSKA (reference sequence). Written as DNA, the CDR3 is TGCAGTGCTAGAGCGGTCGGTAGCACAGATACGCAGTATTTT. Protein: CSARAVGSTDTQYF.

About this clonotype: Compared with germline, one end of the junction differs, possibly owing to a read error. This chain links TRBV12-3 or TRBV12-4 with TRBJ1-2, with 8 bases aligning to TRBD1. The CDR3 length is 15 residues. The CDR3 is CTSSLSQGVLYGYTF. As DNA, the CDR3 is TGTACCAGCAGTTTATCACAGGGGGTGCTCTATGGCTACACCTTC.

The chain uses TRBV27 and TRBJ1-6; D uncertain. CDR1 and CDR2 (germline): MNHEY, SMNVEV (reference sequence). The CDR3 consists of 14 residues. V was shortened by 7 bases and J by 0 bases, with 7 bases between the two germline ends. Here the CDR3 reads CASTSSSYNSPLHF. CDR3 in DNA: TGTGCCAGCACCTCGAGCTCCTATAATTCACCCCTCCACTTT.

This rearrangement joins TRBV30 to TRBJ2-5; 8 bases align to TRBD1. TRBJ2-1 explains the end of the DNA better; the J call may be wrong. Looked up from germline, CDR1 is GTSNPN and CDR2 is SVGIG (reference sequence). The CDR3 runs to 12 residues. In DNA, the CDR3 is TGTGCCTGGAGTCGACAGGGGAATGAGCAGTTCTTC. Translating gives CAWSRQGNEQFF.

This clonotype appeared a few times. V is TRBV6-2 or TRBV6-3 and J is TRBJ2-5, with no clear D. The DNA matches TRBJ2-1 better at its end, which makes the J call doubtful. Looked up from germline, CDR1 is MNHEY and CDR2 is SVGEGT. CDR3 length: 13 amino acids. The CDR3 reads CASSSRVASGQFF. The CDR3 DNA follows: TGTGCCAGCAGTTCCCGGGTTGCGTCCGGGCAGTTCTTC.

This clonotype was seen only a few times. J is TRBJ1-5 and V is TRBV24-1; TRBD1 aligns across 11 bases. The CDR3 has 17 residues. CDR1 KGHDR and CDR2 SFDVKD come from the germline V gene. Trimming removed 4 bases from V and 3 bases from J; junction bases left unmatched: 7. CDR3 coding DNA: TGTGCCACCAGTGACCAACGGACAGGGGGCAACAATCAGCCCCAGCATTTT. Residues: CATSDQRTGGNNQPQHF.